This T cell receptor (beta chain) was sequenced for a study of vaccination and CD4 T cells after COVID-19. Researchers used the Oncomine TCR Beta short-read assay to sequence DNA from cultured CD4+ T cells. TCRdb processed the PCR reads anew with MiXCR; each CDR3 protein has one entry. The sample contains under 4,500 distinct CDR3 sequences, around 68% of which appear only once. The CDR3 is made up of 15 amino acids. The junction had 5 bases not matched to a gene; V was cut back by 3 bases and J by 3 bases. Germline-derived CDR1 and CDR2 are SGHDT and YYEEEE. Treatment defined: roughly 10-day PBMC culture with coronavirus spike peptide pools or control peptides (ViraFEST assay). Comment on this clonotype: What it binds is unknown.

V usage is TRBV5-6 and J usage is TRBJ1-5; 8 bases map to TRBD1. Sequencing used CD4+ T cells from blood, cultured in vitro. The sequence was collected from a human donor who had recovered from COVID-19. The DNA of the CDR3 is TGTGCCAGCAGCTGGACAGGGACCTTCAATCAGCCCCAGCATTTT. It encodes CASSWTGTFNQPQHF.